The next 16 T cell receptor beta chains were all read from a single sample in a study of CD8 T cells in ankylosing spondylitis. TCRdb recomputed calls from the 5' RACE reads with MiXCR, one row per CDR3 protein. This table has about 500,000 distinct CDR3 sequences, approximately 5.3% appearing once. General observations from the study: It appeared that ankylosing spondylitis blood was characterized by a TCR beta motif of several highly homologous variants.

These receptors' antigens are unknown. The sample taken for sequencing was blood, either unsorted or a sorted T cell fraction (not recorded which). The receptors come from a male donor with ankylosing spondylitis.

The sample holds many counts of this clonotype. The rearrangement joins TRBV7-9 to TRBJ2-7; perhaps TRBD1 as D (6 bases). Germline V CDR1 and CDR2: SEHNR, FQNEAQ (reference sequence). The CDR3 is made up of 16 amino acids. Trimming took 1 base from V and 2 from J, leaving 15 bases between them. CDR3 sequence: CASSLEYSGAPYEQYF. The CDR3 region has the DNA TGTGCCAGCAGCTTAGAGTATTCAGGGGCCCCCTACGAGCAGTACTTC.

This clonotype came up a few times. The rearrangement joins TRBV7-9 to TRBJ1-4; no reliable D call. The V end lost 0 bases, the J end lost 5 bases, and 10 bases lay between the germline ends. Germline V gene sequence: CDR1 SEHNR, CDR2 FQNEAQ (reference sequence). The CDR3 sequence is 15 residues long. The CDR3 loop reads CASSLATIKNEKLFF. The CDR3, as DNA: TGTGCCAGCAGCTTAGCAACAATAAAAAATGAAAAACTGTTTTTT.

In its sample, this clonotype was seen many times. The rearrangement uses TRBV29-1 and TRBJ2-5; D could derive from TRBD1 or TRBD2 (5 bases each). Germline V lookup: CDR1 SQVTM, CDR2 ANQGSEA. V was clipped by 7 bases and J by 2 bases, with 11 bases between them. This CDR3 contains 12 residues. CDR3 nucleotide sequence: TGCAGCGCCTGGGACCAACAAGAGACCCAGTACTTC. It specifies CSAWDQQETQYF.

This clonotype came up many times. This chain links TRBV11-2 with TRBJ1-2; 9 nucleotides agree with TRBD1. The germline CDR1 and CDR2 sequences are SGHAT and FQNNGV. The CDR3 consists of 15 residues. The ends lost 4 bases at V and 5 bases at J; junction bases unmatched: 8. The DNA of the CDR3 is TGTGCCAGCAGCTCTGTTCGGACAGGGGTTTATGGCTACACCTTC. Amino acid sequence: CASSSVRTGVYGYTF.

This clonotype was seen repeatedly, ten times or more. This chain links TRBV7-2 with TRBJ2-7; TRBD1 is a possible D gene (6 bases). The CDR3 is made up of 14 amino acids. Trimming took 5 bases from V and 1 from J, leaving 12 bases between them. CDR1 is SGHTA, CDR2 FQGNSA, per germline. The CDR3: CASSLLGQSYEQYF. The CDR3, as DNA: TGTGCCAGCAGCCTACTAGGACAGTCCTACGAGCAGTACTTC.

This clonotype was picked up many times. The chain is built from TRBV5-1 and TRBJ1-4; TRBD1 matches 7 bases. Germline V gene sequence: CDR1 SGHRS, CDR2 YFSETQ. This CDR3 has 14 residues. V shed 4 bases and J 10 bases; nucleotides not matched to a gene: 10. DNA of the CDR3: TGCGCCAGCAGCCCCGGGACAGATCAGCTAAAACTGTTTTTT. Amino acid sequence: CASSPGTDQLKLFF.

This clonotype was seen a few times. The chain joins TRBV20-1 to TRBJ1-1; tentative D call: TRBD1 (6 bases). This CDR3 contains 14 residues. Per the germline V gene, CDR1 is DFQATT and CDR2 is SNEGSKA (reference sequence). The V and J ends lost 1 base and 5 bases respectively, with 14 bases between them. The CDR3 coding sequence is TGCAGTGCTAGAGGAACAGGGATTCGGACTGAAGCTTTCTTT. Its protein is CSARGTGIRTEAFF.

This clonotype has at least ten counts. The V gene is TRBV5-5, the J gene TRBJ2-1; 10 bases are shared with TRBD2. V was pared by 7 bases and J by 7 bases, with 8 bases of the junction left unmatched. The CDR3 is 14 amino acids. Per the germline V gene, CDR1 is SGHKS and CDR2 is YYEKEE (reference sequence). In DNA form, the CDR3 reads TGTGCCAGCTCTGAGGTAGCGGGAGGTAATGAGCAGTTCTTC. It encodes CASSEVAGGNEQFF.

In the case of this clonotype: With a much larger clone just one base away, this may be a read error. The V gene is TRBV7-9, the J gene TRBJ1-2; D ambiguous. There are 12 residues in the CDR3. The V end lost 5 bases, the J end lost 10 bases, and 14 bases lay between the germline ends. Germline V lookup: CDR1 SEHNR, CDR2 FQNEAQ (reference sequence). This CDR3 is CASSTARTYYTF. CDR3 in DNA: TGTGCCAGCAGCACTGCTAGGACGTACTACACCTTC.

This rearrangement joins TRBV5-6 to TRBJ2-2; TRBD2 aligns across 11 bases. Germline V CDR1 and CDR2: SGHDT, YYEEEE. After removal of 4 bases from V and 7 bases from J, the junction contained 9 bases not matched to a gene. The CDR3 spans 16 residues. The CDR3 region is CASSTRLAGFGGELFF. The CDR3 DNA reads TGTGCCAGCAGCACAAGACTAGCGGGGTTTGGCGGGGAGCTGTTTTTT.

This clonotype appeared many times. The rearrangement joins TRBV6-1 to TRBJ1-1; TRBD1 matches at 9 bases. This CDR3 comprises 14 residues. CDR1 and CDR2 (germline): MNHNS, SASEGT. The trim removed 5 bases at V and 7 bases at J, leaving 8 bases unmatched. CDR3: CASSPIQGAGEAFF. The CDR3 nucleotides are TGTGCCAGCAGTCCAATACAGGGGGCCGGTGAAGCTTTCTTT.

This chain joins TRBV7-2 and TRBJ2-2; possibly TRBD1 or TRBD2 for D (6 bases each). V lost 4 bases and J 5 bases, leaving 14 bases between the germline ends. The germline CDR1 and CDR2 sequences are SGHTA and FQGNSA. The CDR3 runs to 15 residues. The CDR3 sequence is CASSSRQAGTGELFF. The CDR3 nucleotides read TGTGCCAGCAGCTCCAGACAGGCGGGGACCGGGGAGCTGTTTTTT.

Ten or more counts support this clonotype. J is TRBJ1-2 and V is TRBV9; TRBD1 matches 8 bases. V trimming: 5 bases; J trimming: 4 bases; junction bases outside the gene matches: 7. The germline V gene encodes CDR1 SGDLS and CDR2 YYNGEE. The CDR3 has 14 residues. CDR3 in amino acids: CASRSGQGGYGYTF. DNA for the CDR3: TGTGCCAGCAGATCCGGACAGGGCGGCTATGGCTACACCTTC.

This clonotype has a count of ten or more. CDR3 DNA sequence: TGTGCCAGCAGTTCCCCAGGGGCCAGCTCCTACAATGAGCAGTTCTTC. Its protein is CASSSPGASSYNEQFF. This chain links TRBV6-2 or TRBV6-3 with TRBJ2-1; D is possibly TRBD1 (6 bases). The V gene lost 4 bases and the J gene lost 0 bases, with 13 bases spanning the gap. Germline V gene data show CDR1 as MNHEY and CDR2 as SVGEGT. The CDR3 is 16 amino acids.

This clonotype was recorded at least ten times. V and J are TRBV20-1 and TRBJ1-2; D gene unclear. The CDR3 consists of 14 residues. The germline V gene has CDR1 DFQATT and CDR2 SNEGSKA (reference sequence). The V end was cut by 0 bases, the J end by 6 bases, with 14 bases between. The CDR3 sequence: CSARDGSAKDGYTF. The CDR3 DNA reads TGCAGTGCTAGAGACGGGAGTGCTAAGGATGGCTACACCTTC.

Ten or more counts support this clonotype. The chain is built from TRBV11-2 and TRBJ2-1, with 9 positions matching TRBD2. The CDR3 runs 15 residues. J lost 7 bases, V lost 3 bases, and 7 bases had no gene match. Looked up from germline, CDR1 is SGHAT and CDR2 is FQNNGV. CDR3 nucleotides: TGTGCCAGCAGCTTCCGTAGCGGGAGAGGAAATGAGCAGTTCTTC. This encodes CASSFRSGRGNEQFF.